The present T cell receptor beta chain was sequenced within a study of blood T cell repertoires in COVID-19. The data were produced by immunoSEQ multiplex PCR, yet TCRdb's version contains in-frame clones alone and is incomplete. The profile covers about 82,000 clones, with around four fifths appearing a single time and 18% taken by the ten largest. The germline V gene has CDR1 LGHDT and CDR2 YNNKEL (reference sequence). Trimming removed 7 bases from V and 1 base from J, with 13 bases in between. This CDR3 contains 14 residues. The sequenced material came from peripheral blood. The origin of this receptor is a man older than 75 with active or convalescent COVID-19. The J gene is TRBJ1-1, the V gene TRBV3-1 (or the pseudogene TRBV3-2); weak D call: TRBD1 (6 bases). The CDR3 DNA follows: TGTGCCAGCACCCGGGGACAAACGAACACTGAAGCTTTCTTT. It translates to CASTRGQTNTEAFF.